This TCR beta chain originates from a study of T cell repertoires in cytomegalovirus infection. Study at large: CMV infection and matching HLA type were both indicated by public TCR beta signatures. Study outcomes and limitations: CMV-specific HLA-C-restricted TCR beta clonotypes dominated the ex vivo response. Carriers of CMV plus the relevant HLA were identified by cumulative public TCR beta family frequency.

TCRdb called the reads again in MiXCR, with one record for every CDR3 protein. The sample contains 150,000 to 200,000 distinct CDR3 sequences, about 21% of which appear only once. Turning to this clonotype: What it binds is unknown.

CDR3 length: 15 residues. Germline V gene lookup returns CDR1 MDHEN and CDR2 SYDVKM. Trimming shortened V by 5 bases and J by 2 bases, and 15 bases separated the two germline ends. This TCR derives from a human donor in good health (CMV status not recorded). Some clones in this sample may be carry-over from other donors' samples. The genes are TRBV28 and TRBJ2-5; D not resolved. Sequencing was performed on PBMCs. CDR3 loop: CASSLPLSLQETQYF. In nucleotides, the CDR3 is TGTGCCAGCAGTCTCCCCTTGTCTTTACAAGAGACCCAGTACTTC.